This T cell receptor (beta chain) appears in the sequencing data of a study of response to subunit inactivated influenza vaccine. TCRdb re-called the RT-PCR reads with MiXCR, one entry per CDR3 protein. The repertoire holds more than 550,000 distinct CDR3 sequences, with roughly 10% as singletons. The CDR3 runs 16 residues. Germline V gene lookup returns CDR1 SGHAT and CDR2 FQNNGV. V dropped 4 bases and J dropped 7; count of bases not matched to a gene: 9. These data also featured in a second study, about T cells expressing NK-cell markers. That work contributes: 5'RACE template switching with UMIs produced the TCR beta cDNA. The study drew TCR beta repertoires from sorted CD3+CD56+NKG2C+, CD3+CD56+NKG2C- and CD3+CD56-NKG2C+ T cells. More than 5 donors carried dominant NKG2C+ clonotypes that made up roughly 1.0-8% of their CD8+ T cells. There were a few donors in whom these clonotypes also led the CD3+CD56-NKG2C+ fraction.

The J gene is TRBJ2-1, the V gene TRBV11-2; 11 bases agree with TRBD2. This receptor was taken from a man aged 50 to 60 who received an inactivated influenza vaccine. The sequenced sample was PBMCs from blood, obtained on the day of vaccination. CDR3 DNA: TGTGCCAGCAGCTCCCTTAGCGGGAGGGGAGTAAATGAGCAGTTCTTC. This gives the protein CASSSLSGRGVNEQFF.